This TCR beta chain was obtained from a study of T cells in localized non-small cell lung cancer. Study-wide results and caveats: Across samples, adjacent lung featured a median 57 of the top 100 tumor clones. Uninvolved adjacent lung, not tumor, had the highest T cell clonality. Because sequencing included only one region (of the tumor), heterogeneity remains possible.

With regard to this clone: Its antigen is still unknown.

The method was immunoSEQ multiplex PCR; TCRdb's version includes in-frame clones alone and lacks a portion of them. The sample lists roughly 4,900 clones; less than 40% were seen once. The sequences come from lung tumor tissue, collected before any cancer treatment. The clonotype was recovered from a female donor aged 60 or older with stage I lung adenocarcinoma.

The CDR3 loop reads CASSPRCGEGLETQYF. The CDR3 DNA reads TGTGCCAGCTCTCCTAGATGTGGAGAGGGGCTGGAGACCCAGTACTTC. The chain carries TRBV18 and TRBJ2-5; tentatively, D is TRBD1 or TRBD2 (5 bases each). The CDR3 runs 16 residues. Germline CDR1 and CDR2: KGHSH and LQKENI. V shed 6 bases and J shed 5 bases, with 22 bases lying between them.